The 31 T cell receptor beta chains below come from one sample, sequenced in a study of B cell selection in AIRE deficiency. The sorted conventional CD4 T cells were gated as CD4+CD127+. The protocol was immunoSEQ multiplex PCR, while the TCRdb copy is restricted to in-frame clones and leaves out a portion. The data show 20,000 to 25,000 clones, around 97% seen once. Sequencing was done on a sample of conventional CD4+ T cells sorted from PBMCs. These receptors were obtained from a human donor with AIRE deficiency.

The rearrangement links TRBV7-2 to TRBJ2-1; D possibly matches TRBD1 or TRBD2 (6 bases each). CDR1 is SGHTA, CDR2 FQGNSA, per germline. The CDR3 consists of 14 residues. V lost 3 bases, J lost 6 bases, and 12 bases lay in between. For the CDR3, the DNA is TGTGCCAGCAGCTTTTCCAGGGGAGGCAATGAGCAGTTCTTC. Translation gives CASSFSRGGNEQFF.

The rearrangement links TRBV5-1 to TRBJ2-1; no clear D gene. Germline V lookup: CDR1 SGHRS, CDR2 YFSETQ. The CDR3 covers 12 residues. Trimming removed 4 bases at V and 9 bases at J, with 11 bases between. CDR3 amino acids: CASSPERGEQFF. Here the CDR3 DNA reads TGCGCCAGCAGCCCGGAGCGCGGTGAGCAGTTCTTC.

V usage is TRBV19 and J usage is TRBJ2-7, with TRBD2 matching over 8 bases. Per germline, CDR1 LNHDA and CDR2 SQIVND (reference sequence). J gave up 6 bases and V 3 bases, and 7 bases lay outside the gene matches. The CDR3 is 14 amino acids. DNA for the CDR3: TGTGCCAGTAGTATCGGAATAGCGGGACCCGAGCAGTACTTC. This codes for CASSIGIAGPEQYF.

V gene TRBV2 combines with J gene TRBJ2-5; TRBD2 aligns across 12 bases. The CDR3 length is 16 residues. The V gene end was trimmed by 8 bases and the J gene end by 5 bases; junction bases not matched to a gene: 12. The germline V gene encodes CDR1 SNHLY and CDR2 FYNNEI. The CDR3 DNA reads as TGTGCCAGCCAGACTAGCGGGAGCGGATTGTGGGAGACCCAGTACTTC. Protein sequence: CASQTSGSGLWETQYF. Full variable domain (rest looked up from reference TRBV2 and TRBJ2-5): EPEVTQTPSHQVTQMGQEVILRCVPISNHLYFYWYRQILGQKVEFLVSFYNNEISEKSEIFDDQFSVERPDGSNFTLKIRSTKLEDSAMYFCASQTSGSGLWETQYFGPGTRLLVL.

The V call is TRBV5-1, the J call TRBJ1-4, with unresolved D. The V gene's germline CDR1 is SGHRS and CDR2 YFSETQ. V was clipped by 0 bases and J by 3 bases, with 9 bases between them. The CDR3 has 15 residues. CDR3 sequence: CASSLGGRPNEKLFF. CDR3 nucleotide sequence: TGCGCCAGCAGCTTGGGAGGACGGCCTAATGAAAAACTGTTTTTT.

The count of this clone is one. The chain has TRBV30 and TRBJ1-3, with no clear D. V was cut by 2 bases and J by 0 bases, with 11 bases left in between. This CDR3 comprises 15 residues. Germline-derived CDR1 and CDR2 are GTSNPN and SVGIG (reference sequence). The chain's CDR3 is CAWSPRRNSGNTIYF. CDR3 DNA: TGTGCCTGGAGTCCCCGACGGAACTCTGGAAACACCATATATTTT.

This clone has just a few counts. The V gene is TRBV5-1, the J gene TRBJ1-3; D uncertain. Trimming left V 4 bases short and J 0 bases short, with 11 bases between. There are 15 residues in the CDR3. Per the germline V gene, CDR1 is SGHRS and CDR2 is YFSETQ. The CDR3 DNA reads TGCGCCAGCAGCGAGACACCGAGCTCTGGAAACACCATATATTTT. It encodes CASSETPSSGNTIYF.

The rearrangement links TRBV2 to TRBJ2-3; D is perhaps TRBD2 (5 bases). CDR1 is SNHLY, CDR2 FYNNEI, per germline. This CDR3 has 16 residues. V was cut by 2 bases and J by 2 bases, with 14 bases left in between. This CDR3 is CASSERARATTDTQYF. DNA of the CDR3: TGTGCCAGCAGTGAACGCGCGCGGGCCACCACAGATACGCAGTATTTT.

The chain couples TRBV2 to TRBJ1-2; TRBD1 matches 7 bases. Germline V gene data show CDR1 as SNHLY and CDR2 as FYNNEI. CDR3 size: 14 residues. V trimming: 7 bases; J trimming: 6 bases; junction bases outside the gene matches: 11. The CDR3 DNA reads as TGTGCCAGCACGAGGGGGCAGATTCAGCATGGCTACACCTTC. This gives the protein CASTRGQIQHGYTF.

The V gene is TRBV7-6, the J gene TRBJ2-3, with D unclear. Per the germline V gene, CDR1 is SGHVS and CDR2 is FNYEAQ. The CDR3 has 11 amino acids. Between the trimmed V and J ends, which lost 5 bases and 1 base, there was a span of 1 base. For the CDR3, the DNA is TGTGCCAGCAGCCGCACAGATACGCAGTATTTT. Protein: CASSRTDTQYF.

A few counts support this clone. V usage is TRBV9 and J usage is TRBJ2-7; D is ambiguous. Trimming pared 4 bases from V and 4 bases from J, leaving 15 bases between. CDR3 length: 14 residues. Germline-derived CDR1 and CDR2 are SGDLS and YYNGEE. Written as DNA, the CDR3 is TGTGCCAGCAGCACCCGATGGGCCTTTTACGAGCAGTACTTC. Residues: CASSTRWAFYEQYF.

In its sample, this clone was seen once. This chain uses TRBV7-9 with TRBJ2-3; 12 nucleotides agree with TRBD2. In germline, CDR1 is SEHNR, CDR2 FQNEAQ (reference sequence). The CDR3 runs 17 residues. Trimming removed 3 bases from V and 4 bases from J; junction bases left unmatched: 8. The CDR3 loop reads CASSFLLAGGDADTQYF. CDR3 nucleotide sequence: TGTGCCAGCAGCTTCCTACTAGCGGGAGGAGATGCAGATACGCAGTATTTT.

Points on this clone: The sample carries other DNA sequences with the same CDR3. The J gene is TRBJ1-4, the V gene TRBV28, with D unresolved. Trimming stripped 3 bases from V and 7 bases from J, with 3 bases between. This CDR3 has 11 amino acids. Germline-derived CDR1 and CDR2 are MDHEN and SYDVKM. The CDR3 sequence: CASSFSEKLFF. The CDR3 region has the DNA TGTGCCAGCAGTTTCAGTGAAAAACTGTTTTTT.

V and J are TRBV7-3 and TRBJ2-3; 10 bases are shared with TRBD2. The CDR3 loop spans 14 amino acids. V dropped 3 bases and J dropped 3; count of bases not matched to a gene: 0. CDR1 is SGHTA, CDR2 FQGTGA, per germline. CDR3 sequence: CASSFSGRTDTQYF. DNA for the CDR3: TGTGCCAGCAGCTTTAGCGGGAGGACAGATACGCAGTATTTT. Filled out from reference TRBV7-3 and TRBJ2-3, the complete variable domain reads GAGVSQTPSNKVTEKGKYVELRCDPISGHTALYWYRQSLGQGPEFLIYFQGTGAADDSGLPNDRFFAVRPEGSVSTLKIQRTERGDSAVYLCASSFSGRTDTQYFGPGTRLTVL.

The chain couples TRBV10-3 to TRBJ2-1; 8 nucleotides agree with TRBD1. The CDR3 has 14 amino acids. V shed 10 bases, J shed 6 bases, and the junction held 11 bases outside the gene matches. Germline loops: CDR1 ENHRY, CDR2 SYGVKD. Here the CDR3 DNA reads TGTGCCACCTATTCGGACAGGGCGGGCAATGAGCAGTTCTTC. It specifies CATYSDRAGNEQFF.

The chain carries TRBV28 and TRBJ2-2; TRBD1 matches at 10 bases. Germline V gives CDR1 MDHEN, CDR2 SYDVKM. The CDR3 consists of 15 residues. Trimming cost V 6 bases and J 3 bases; bases outside gene matches: 4. CDR3 sequence reads: CASRDRGRYTGELFF. The CDR3 nucleotides read TGTGCCAGCAGAGACAGGGGGCGTTACACCGGGGAGCTGTTTTTT.

This clone was counted once. The chain combines TRBV10-3 with TRBJ2-7; TRBD1 matches at 9 bases. With V trimmed by 6 bases and J by 3 bases, 6 bases remained unmatched. Germline lookup yields CDR1 ENHRY and CDR2 SYGVKD. The CDR3 covers 14 residues. CDR3 sequence: CAIRAGTGLYEQYF. The CDR3 bases are TGTGCCATCAGAGCCGGGACAGGGCTCTACGAGCAGTACTTC.

This chain connects TRBV9 to TRBJ2-3; TRBD2 is a possible D gene (6 bases). V lost 2 bases to trimming and J lost 0 bases, with 10 bases between them. The germline gives CDR1 SGDLS, CDR2 YYNGEE. This CDR3 is 15 amino acids long. The CDR3 nucleotides read TGTGCCAGCAGCGTTAGACTAGGCAGCACAGATACGCAGTATTTT. The encoded protein is CASSVRLGSTDTQYF.

The genes are TRBV19 and TRBJ2-3; D is uncertain. CDR1 is LNHDA and CDR2 is SQIVND in the germline V gene (reference sequence). V was trimmed by 3 bases and J by 2 bases, leaving 9 bases between them. CDR3 length equals 14 residues. The CDR3 spells CASSIQRPTDTQYF. CDR3 nucleotides: TGTGCCAGTAGTATCCAGCGCCCCACAGATACGCAGTATTTT.

The V call is TRBV4-1, the J call TRBJ1-5, with no clear D. There are 14 residues in the CDR3. The V end lost 3 bases, the J end lost 4 bases, and 10 bases lay between the germline ends. The germline CDR1 and CDR2 sequences are MGHRA and YSYEKL. CDR3 loop: CASSHPGQNQPQHF. The CDR3 DNA follows: TGCGCCAGCAGCCACCCCGGCCAGAATCAGCCCCAGCATTTT.

The J gene is TRBJ2-1, the V gene TRBV14; D remains unclear. This CDR3 has 16 amino acids. Germline assignment: CDR1 SGHDN and CDR2 FVKESK. The V and J ends lost 0 bases and 6 bases respectively, with 15 bases between them. CDR3: CASSQDEFWSVNEQFF. CDR3 coding DNA: TGTGCCAGCAGCCAAGATGAATTTTGGAGCGTCAATGAGCAGTTCTTC.

This chain joins TRBV11-2 and TRBJ1-2, with 8 bases identical to TRBD1. This CDR3 spans 14 amino acids. Germline loops: CDR1 SGHAT, CDR2 FQNNGV. After removal of 0 bases from V and 8 bases from J, the junction contained 5 bases not matched to a gene. CDR3 region: CASSLDRGREGYTF. As DNA, the CDR3 is TGTGCCAGCAGCTTAGACAGGGGGCGGGAGGGCTACACCTTC.

V and J are TRBV19 and TRBJ2-5, with 10 bases matching TRBD1. The CDR3 is made up of 16 amino acids. Unmatched junction bases numbered 11, after V lost 5 bases and J lost 5 bases. CDR1 is LNHDA and CDR2 is SQIVND in the germline V gene (reference sequence). The CDR3, as DNA: TGTGCCAGTAGTCTACCCCGACAGGGGGCGCATGAGACCCAGTACTTC. It specifies CASSLPRQGAHETQYF. Looking up the rest from reference TRBV19 and TRBJ2-5 gives the full variable domain: DGGITQSPKYLFRKEGQNVTLSCEQNLNHDAMYWYRQDPGQGLRLIYYSQIVNDFQKGDIAEGYSVSREKKESFPLTVTSAQKNPTAFYLCASSLPRQGAHETQYFGPGTRLLVL.

This chain joins TRBV7-8 and TRBJ1-4; D is ambiguous. Germline lookup yields CDR1 SGHVS and CDR2 FQNEAQ. The CDR3 contains 15 residues. The ends were cut back, 1 base at V and 0 bases at J, with 6 bases in the middle. The CDR3 loop is CASSLVRSTNEKLFF. Here the CDR3 DNA reads TGTGCCAGCAGCTTAGTCAGGTCAACTAATGAAAAACTGTTTTTT.

The chain has TRBV6-5 and TRBJ2-2; D unresolved. The CDR3 is made up of 14 amino acids. The ends were cut back, 6 bases at V and 7 bases at J, with 15 bases in the middle. CDR1 MNHEY and CDR2 SVGAGI come from the germline V gene. For the CDR3, the DNA is TGTGCCAGCAGCCCTCGCCCCCAAGGCGGGGAGCTGTTTTTT. Protein: CASSPRPQGGELFF.

The CDR3 here is CASSARLAGGHEQYF. DNA of the CDR3: TGTGCCAGCAGTGCCAGACTAGCGGGAGGTCACGAGCAGTACTTC. The rearrangement uses TRBV6-6 and TRBJ2-7; 13 bases agree with TRBD2. V lost 5 bases, J lost 5 bases, and 6 bases stayed unmatched. Germline CDR1 is MNHNY and CDR2 is SVGAGI (reference sequence). The CDR3 runs 15 residues.

The V call is TRBV10-3, the J call TRBJ2-1; 12 bases are shared with TRBD2. J gave up 9 bases and V 6 bases, and 9 bases lay outside the gene matches. CDR3 size: 15 residues. Germline CDR1 and CDR2: ENHRY and SYGVKD. The CDR3 nucleotides are TGTGCCATCAGCCGACTAGCGGGAGTGGAGGGTGAGCAGTTCTTC. It codes for CAISRLAGVEGEQFF.

DNA for the CDR3: TGTGCCAGCAGTGTGACAGGGAGGACTGAAGCTTTCTTT. Its protein product is CASSVTGRTEAFF. This chain uses TRBV28 with TRBJ1-1; 7 positions agree with TRBD1. The CDR3 is made up of 13 amino acids. V shed 5 bases and J 5 bases; nucleotides not matched to a gene: 5. CDR1 MDHEN and CDR2 SYDVKM come from the germline V gene.

The chain couples TRBV20-1 to TRBJ1-2; the D is unclear. The ends were cut back, 3 bases at V and 8 bases at J, with 10 bases in the middle. Looked up from germline, CDR1 is DFQATT and CDR2 is SNEGSKA (reference sequence). The CDR3 extends over 11 amino acids. The CDR3 coding sequence is TGCAGTGCTAGGTCCAGGTACGGCTACACCTTC. As protein: CSARSRYGYTF.

The chain combines TRBV11-2 with TRBJ1-6, with TRBD1 matching 10 bases. Germline CDR1 and CDR2: SGHAT and FQNNGV. This CDR3 region has 16 residues. Trimming removed 3 bases from V and 5 bases from J; junction bases left unmatched: 4. CDR3 sequence reads: CASSLGQGTNNSPLHF. CDR3 nucleotide sequence: TGTGCCAGCAGCTTGGGACAGGGGACAAATAATTCACCCCTCCACTTT.

This chain joins TRBV4-3 and TRBJ2-1; D is unclear. Germline values: CDR1 LGHNA, CDR2 YSLEER. Trimming pared 2 bases from V and 7 bases from J, leaving 9 bases between. The CDR3 runs to 13 residues. CDR3 sequence (DNA): TGCGCCAGCAGCCAAAACTATAATAATGAGCAGTTCTTC. Translated: CASSQNYNNEQFF.